The rows below give T cell receptor beta chains drawn from one sample of a study of T cell responses to AZD1222 COVID-19 vaccine. This table comes from immunoSEQ multiplex PCR, and its TCRdb copy is limited to in-frame clones, with some not included. This sample has about 93,000 clones, with 89% found just once. The specimen was peripheral blood, collected on day 0 of MenACWY control vaccination. Every receptor here comes from an adult in good health. Both conserved end residues are part of each CDR3. A D gene is named only where the DNA matches it firmly. Some rows have no size entry. The others give once, few or many, or a class for an expanded clone.

>TRBV2|-|TRBJ2-7|-
CASSSSLSYEQYF
TGTGCCAGCAGTTCGTCCCTCTCCTACGAGCAGTACTTC
>TRBV11-2|-|TRBJ2-7|once
CASSLQGSYEQYF
TGTGCCAGCAGCCTACAAGGCTCCTACGAGCAGTACTTC
>TRBV6-5|TRBD1|TRBJ1-1|-
CASLDRVNTEAFF
TGTGCCAGTCTCGACAGGGTAAACACTGAAGCTTTCTTT
>TRBV24-1|-|TRBJ2-3|-
CATSGVGADTQYF
TGTGCCACCAGTGGAGTAGGTGCAGATACGCAGTATTTT
>TRBV5-4|-|TRBJ1-1|-
CASSFGEGTTEAFF
TGTGCCAGCAGCTTTGGGGAGGGTACGACTGAAGCTTTCTTT
>TRBV7-2|TRBD2|TRBJ2-7|-
CASSQSQRGAYSYEQYF
TGTGCCAGCAGCCAAAGTCAGCGGGGGGCCTACTCCTACGAGCAGTACTTC
>TRBV19|TRBD2|TRBJ2-5|once
CASSSLAGGEETQYF
TGTGCCAGTAGTTCACTAGCGGGGGGGGAAGAGACCCAGTACTTC
>TRBV4-2|TRBD2|TRBJ2-7|-
CASSQEAGEQVPSHF
TGTGCCAGCAGCCAAGAAGCGGGGGAGCAGGTCCCTTCGCACTTC
>TRBV12-3/TRBV12-4|-|TRBJ2-7|-
CASSTRVPEQYF
TGTGCCAGCAGTACCCGGGTACCTGAGCAGTACTTC
>TRBV12-3/TRBV12-4|-|TRBJ2-1|-
CASRRAGLNEQFF
TGTGCCAGCCGCCGGGCGGGGCTTAATGAGCAGTTCTTC
>TRBV7-8|TRBD2|TRBJ2-7|-
CASSLYSRSGGGYEQYF
TGTGCCAGCAGCCTATATAGCCGTAGCGGGGGCGGTTACGAGCAGTACTTC
>TRBV29-1|TRBD1|TRBJ1-2|few
CSVVGQSEGYTF
TGCAGCGTTGTGGGACAGTCGGAGGGCTACACCTTC
>TRBV12-5|TRBD1|TRBJ2-5|-
CASGRPGQGTRETQYF
TGTGCTAGTGGTCGGCCGGGACAGGGTACCCGGGAGACCCAGTACTTC
>TRBV7-3|-|TRBJ2-1|-
CASSSLIGAHNEQFF
TGTGCCAGCAGCAGCCTCATCGGGGCCCACAATGAGCAGTTCTTC
>TRBV9|-|TRBJ2-1|-
CASSVGRDTIYNEQFF
TGTGCCAGCAGCGTTGGCCGGGACACGATTTACAATGAGCAGTTCTTC
>TRBV13|-|TRBJ1-3|-
CASSLGASSGNTIYF
TGTGCCAGCAGCTTAGGCGCCAGCTCTGGAAACACCATATATTTT
>TRBV6-2/TRBV6-3|-|TRBJ1-2|-
CASSPHYTFGSGTRLTAGQGYTF
-
>TRBV27|-|TRBJ2-5|-
CASRGPDGTQYF
TGTGCCAGCAGGGGACCAGATGGGACCCAGTACTTC
>TRBV11-2|-|TRBJ2-2|-
CASSSVGGGLTGELFF
TGTGCCAGCAGCTCAGTAGGAGGGGGGCTCACCGGGGAGCTGTTTTTT
>TRBV4-2|-|TRBJ1-1|once
CASSALIMGEAFF
TGTGCCAGCAGCGCGCTAATTATGGGTGAAGCTTTCTTT
>TRBV6-1|-|TRBJ1-2|-
CASSEYRAGEGYTF
TGTGCCAGCAGTGAATACAGGGCAGGTGAAGGCTACACCTTC
>TRBV7-9|-|TRBJ1-3|-
CASSLGRSEDTIYF
TGTGCCAGCAGCTTAGGACGGTCGGAAGACACCATATATTTT